Included here is one TCR beta chain sequence, with context. Study processing details: Quantification of nucleated cells was approximated via reference gene primer amplification. Sequencing used immunoSEQ multiplex PCR; TCRdb keeps in-frame clones, though not all of them. V and J calls plus clone size are reproduced from that table; the DNA served to infer D and trimming. The sample has about 47,000 clones, around four fifths seen once; the top ten hold 6.5% to 8.5%. The data were taken from a study of blood T cell repertoires in COVID-19. The length of the CDR3 is 17 residues. The germline gives CDR1 SGHRS, CDR2 YFSETQ. After removal of 1 base from V and 2 bases from J, the junction contained 8 bases not matched to a gene.

The chain recombines TRBV5-1 with TRBJ2-7, with TRBD1 matching over 11 bases. The clonotype originates from a man aged 65 to 85 with active COVID-19. Source material: peripheral blood. This CDR3 reads CASSLWTGGNGPYEQYF. In nucleotides, the CDR3 is TGCGCCAGCAGCTTGTGGACAGGGGGCAATGGCCCCTACGAGCAGTACTTC.